Below are 26 T cell receptor beta chains sequenced from a single sample in a study of cytomegalovirus exposure and HLA in healthy donors (dated by TCRdb to between 2016 and 2019). Receptors were amplified or captured by the immunoSEQ multiplex PCR assay. The multiplex PCR relied on a mix of 60 forward primers for TCR Vbeta segments and 13 reverse primers for TCR Jbeta segments. In its TCRdb copy, this immuneACCESS table keeps in-frame sequences only and misses some clones. Where compared with another copy, unresolved V genes explain less than half of these, and the others have no known cause. The sample table holds 210,000 or so clones, of which under 90% were seen once. 1% to 1.5% of the sample lies in the top ten. Sequencing was carried out using PBMCs. The receptor source for this set is a human donor in good health.

The rearrangement links TRBV4-1 to TRBJ2-7, with 11 bases aligning to TRBD2. V dropped 4 bases and J dropped 1; count of bases not matched to a gene: 9. Germline CDR1 is MGHRA and CDR2 is YSYEKL. CDR3 length equals 17 residues. The DNA for the CDR3 is TGCGCCAGCAGCCTCTCTATAGCGGGAGGGCCGTCCTACGAGCAGTACTTC. Translation: CASSLSIAGGPSYEQYF.

This CDR3 is CASSWTGQETQYF. CDR3 nucleotides: TGCGCCAGCAGCTGGACAGGACAAGAGACCCAGTACTTC. This chain uses TRBV5-1 with TRBJ2-5; 7 bases match TRBD1. The CDR3 has 13 residues. V gave up 3 bases and J gave up 2 bases; unmatched junction bases: 1. Germline V gene sequence: CDR1 SGHRS, CDR2 YFSETQ.

The chain has TRBV4-2 and TRBJ2-7; possibly TRBD2 for D (6 bases). The V end lost 6 bases, the J end lost 6 bases, and 18 bases lay between the germline ends. The CDR3 covers 14 residues. The germline V gene has CDR1 LGHNA and CDR2 YNFKEQ. The CDR3: CASSYTGGIGEQYF. CDR3 DNA: TGTGCCAGCAGTTACACCGGGGGAATCGGCGAGCAGTACTTC.

V usage is TRBV6-5 and J usage is TRBJ2-7; D may be TRBD2 (5 bases). The CDR3 totals 13 residues. Germline assignment: CDR1 MNHEY and CDR2 SVGAGI. V was cut by 2 bases and J by 6 bases, with 11 bases left in between. CDR3 nucleotide sequence: TGTGCCAGCAGTTACGAACTGACTACCGAGCAGTACTTC. Protein product: CASSYELTTEQYF.

The chain recombines TRBV7-9 with TRBJ2-1; unclear D gene. Trimming pared 3 bases from V and 0 bases from J, leaving 18 bases between. This CDR3 region has 18 residues. Germline CDR1 SEHNR, CDR2 FQNEAQ (reference sequence). This CDR3 is CASSFLRNALRSYNEQFF. In DNA, the CDR3 is TGTGCCAGCAGCTTTCTGCGGAATGCTTTACGCTCCTACAATGAGCAGTTCTTC.

This chain joins TRBV18 and TRBJ2-2, with 7 bases identical to TRBD1. The CDR3 spans 15 residues. With 5 bases clipped from V and 2 bases from J, the junction kept 5 bases outside the gene matches. In germline, CDR1 is KGHSH, CDR2 LQKENI. The CDR3 bases are TGTGCCAGCTCATTCCGGGACAGAAACACCGGGGAGCTGTTTTTT. Protein: CASSFRDRNTGELFF.

The J gene is TRBJ2-7, the V gene TRBV6-1, with D perhaps matching TRBD1 (6 bases). From germline, CDR1 is MNHNS and CDR2 SASEGT. The CDR3 spans 16 residues. Trimming cost V 4 bases and J 3 bases, with 19 bases left between them. Written as DNA, the CDR3 is TGTGCCAGCAGTGTCTCTAGGAAGCAGGGGCACTACGAGCAGTACTTC. Encoded protein: CASSVSRKQGHYEQYF.

The chain links TRBV11-1 to TRBJ2-2; D gene uncertain. Trimming pared 2 bases from V and 3 bases from J, leaving 10 bases between. This CDR3 is built from 15 residues. Per the germline V gene, CDR1 is SGHAT and CDR2 is FQDESV (reference sequence). CDR3 DNA: TGTGCCAGCAGCTTACGGGTGTCGGACACCGGGGAGCTGTTTTTT. This encodes CASSLRVSDTGELFF. Full variable domain (missing parts from reference TRBV11-1 and TRBJ2-2): EAEVAQSPRYKITEKSQAVAFWCDPISGHATLYWYRQILGQGPELLVQFQDESVVDDSQLPKDRFSAERLKGVDSTLKIQPAELGDSAMYLCASSLRVSDTGELFFGEGSRLTVL.

The chain has TRBV27 and TRBJ2-1; D gene uncertain. The CDR3 extends over 13 amino acids. V gave up 3 bases and J gave up 4 bases, with 7 bases separating them. Germline V gene lookup returns CDR1 MNHEY and CDR2 SMNVEV (reference sequence). Written as DNA, the CDR3 is TGTGCCAGCAGTTTGGTCAGTTACAATGAGCAGTTCTTC. Translation gives CASSLVSYNEQFF.

The V and J genes are TRBV9 and TRBJ2-7, with TRBD1 matching over 10 bases. The V segment lost 4 bases and the J segment 2 bases; nucleotides outside the gene matches: 3. The germline CDR1 and CDR2 sequences are SGDLS and YYNGEE. The CDR3 has 14 residues. CDR3 sequence (DNA): TGTGCCAGCAGCACCGGGACAGGGGCCTACGAGCAGTACTTC. This encodes CASSTGTGAYEQYF.

The genes are TRBV27 and TRBJ2-1; a possible D gene is TRBD1 (7 bases). With 4 bases removed from V and 13 bases from J, the gap between germline ends came to 23 bases. The CDR3 loop spans 15 amino acids. The germline gives CDR1 MNHEY, CDR2 SMNVEV (reference sequence). CDR3 region: CASSSPFGGQRNQFF. CDR3 bases: TGTGCCAGCAGTTCACCCTTCGGGGGACAGAGGAACCAGTTCTTC.

V is TRBV5-1 and J is TRBJ2-3; a weak D match, TRBD2 (6 bases). This CDR3 spans 15 amino acids. Germline V gives CDR1 SGHRS, CDR2 YFSETQ. Between the trimmed V and J ends, which lost 1 base and 0 bases, there was a span of 9 bases. The DNA for the CDR3 is TGCGCCAGCAGCTTGTCGGGAGATAGCACAGATACGCAGTATTTT. Amino acid sequence: CASSLSGDSTDTQYF.

This clone occurred a few times. J is TRBJ1-2 and V is TRBV2; 10 positions agree with TRBD1. Losses at the gene ends were 6 bases for V and 6 bases for J; bases not matched to a gene: 4. The CDR3 has 13 amino acids. CDR1 SNHLY and CDR2 FYNNEI come from the germline V gene. In DNA form, the CDR3 reads TGTGCCAGCAGCCGGGACAGGGGCCATGGCTACACCTTC. It is translated as CASSRDRGHGYTF.

The V gene is TRBV10-3, the J gene TRBJ2-7, with 9 bases identical to TRBD2. This CDR3 spans 18 amino acids. The germline V gene has CDR1 ENHRY and CDR2 SYGVKD. Trimming at V came to 3 bases and at J to 0 bases, leaving 12 bases not matched to a gene. Here the CDR3 reads CAISDGREGPQNSYEQYF. CDR3 sequence (DNA): TGTGCCATCAGTGACGGGCGGGAGGGCCCACAAAACTCCTACGAGCAGTACTTC.

V usage is TRBV19 and J usage is TRBJ1-1; 8 bases are a match to TRBD1. Germline V CDR1 and CDR2: LNHDA, SQIVND (reference sequence). With 7 bases clipped from V and 5 bases from J, the junction kept 15 bases outside the gene matches. The CDR3 extends over 16 amino acids. The CDR3 sequence: CASTPQIGTGRTEAFF. In DNA form, the CDR3 reads TGTGCCAGTACCCCCCAAATAGGGACAGGAAGGACTGAAGCTTTCTTT. The full variable domain, with the rest looked up from reference TRBV19 and TRBJ1-1, is DGGITQSPKYLFRKEGQNVTLSCEQNLNHDAMYWYRQDPGQGLRLIYYSQIVNDFQKGDIAEGYSVSREKKESFPLTVTSAQKNPTAFYLCASTPQIGTGRTEAFFGQGTRLTVV.

The chain is built from TRBV4-1 and TRBJ2-3; 7 bases are shared with TRBD2. CDR1 and CDR2 from the germline V gene are MGHRA and YSYEKL. The ends lost 1 base at V and 6 bases at J; junction bases unmatched: 7. This CDR3 has 15 amino acids. CDR3 loop: CASSQAGGSRDTQYF. The CDR3 bases are TGCGCCAGCAGCCAAGCGGGGGGATCCAGGGATACGCAGTATTTT.

This clone was detected only a few times. This CDR3 is CASSLVEGSYEQYF. The CDR3, as DNA: TGTGCCAGCAGCTTGGTCGAGGGTTCCTACGAGCAGTACTTC. The V gene is TRBV11-1, the J gene TRBJ2-7; D is possibly TRBD2 (5 bases). Germline V gene sequence: CDR1 SGHAT, CDR2 FQDESV (reference sequence). The CDR3 covers 14 residues. Trimming pared 3 bases from V and 1 base from J, leaving 10 bases between.

This clone was recorded a few times. The genes are TRBV13 and TRBJ2-7, with D perhaps TRBD1 (6 bases). Trimming took 5 bases from V and 3 from J, leaving 11 bases between them. There are 13 residues in the CDR3. The germline V gene has CDR1 PRHDT and CDR2 FYEKMQ (reference sequence). The CDR3 reads CASSADSLYEQYF. The CDR3 bases are TGTGCCAGCAGCGCGGACAGCCTCTACGAGCAGTACTTC.

V gene TRBV7-9 combines with J gene TRBJ2-5, with 7 bases matching TRBD1. The DNA end is more similar to TRBJ2-7, so the J call may be wrong. The CDR3 extends over 15 amino acids. Germline V gene data show CDR1 as SEHNR and CDR2 as FQNEAQ (reference sequence). The CDR3 nucleotides read TGTGCCAGCAGCTCATATAGACAGGGAACCTACGAGCAGTACTTC. Its translation: CASSSYRQGTYEQYF.

As for this clone: The sample contains more than one DNA sequence encoding this CDR3. This chain links TRBV4-3 with TRBJ2-2; 16 bases match TRBD2. Germline-derived CDR1 and CDR2 are LGHNA and YSLEER. The trim removed 4 bases at V and 6 bases at J, leaving 8 bases unmatched. There are 18 residues in the CDR3. CDR3 in DNA: TGCGCCAGCAGCCCCTTGGGACTAGCGGGAGGGGGGGCCGGGGAGCTGTTTTTT. Protein: CASSPLGLAGGGAGELFF.

The J gene is TRBJ1-1, the V gene TRBV7-8; 7 bases are shared with TRBD1. V was clipped by 8 bases and J by 5 bases; unmatched bases: 11. Germline V lookup: CDR1 SGHVS, CDR2 FQNEAQ. This CDR3 has 14 amino acids. CDR3 DNA: TGTGCCAGCGGGTCGACACAGGGGAAGACTGAAGCTTTCTTT. Translating it yields CASGSTQGKTEAFF.

The V call is TRBV29-1, the J call TRBJ2-2; possible D gene TRBD1, 5 bases. Germline CDR1 SQVTM, CDR2 ANQGSEA. There are 14 residues in the CDR3. V lost 7 bases and J 1 base, leaving 13 bases between the germline ends. The CDR3, as DNA: TGCAGCGCCCGATCAGGGTGGAACACCGGGGAGCTGTTTTTT. As protein: CSARSGWNTGELFF.

The chain recombines TRBV6-5 with TRBJ1-1; TRBD1 matches 8 bases. The CDR3 sequence is 12 residues long. Germline V CDR1 and CDR2: MNHEY, SVGAGI. The ends lost 2 bases at V and 10 bases at J; junction bases unmatched: 3. CDR3 in DNA: TGTGCCAGCAGTTACACTACAGGGGGAGCTTTCTTT. Residues: CASSYTTGGAFF.

The chain uses TRBV6-1 and TRBJ2-7; 8 nucleotides agree with TRBD1. This CDR3 has 15 amino acids. Germline-derived CDR1 and CDR2 are MNHNS and SASEGT. V was clipped by 2 bases and J by 2 bases; unmatched bases: 5. CDR3 nucleotide sequence: TGTGCCAGCAGTGAAAGATCGACAGGGGCCTACGAGCAGTACTTC. The encoded protein is CASSERSTGAYEQYF.

V usage is TRBV11-2 and J usage is TRBJ2-7; D uncertain. Trimming took 4 bases from V and 1 from J, leaving 11 bases between them. The CDR3 spans 14 residues. Germline CDR1 and CDR2: SGHAT and FQNNGV. The CDR3 region is CASSSALLSYEQYF. The CDR3 DNA sequence: TGTGCCAGCAGCTCCGCCCTATTGTCCTACGAGCAGTACTTC.

This clone was counted a single time. The rearrangement joins TRBV7-2 to TRBJ1-3; the D is unclear. The CDR3 sequence is 17 residues long. Germline V CDR1 and CDR2: SGHTA, FQGNSA. The ends were cut back, 2 bases at V and 6 bases at J, with 20 bases in the middle. CDR3 coding DNA: TGTGCCAGCAGCTTAATGGTTGTTTCGGGGATGGAAAACACCATATATTTT. Translating gives CASSLMVVSGMENTIYF.